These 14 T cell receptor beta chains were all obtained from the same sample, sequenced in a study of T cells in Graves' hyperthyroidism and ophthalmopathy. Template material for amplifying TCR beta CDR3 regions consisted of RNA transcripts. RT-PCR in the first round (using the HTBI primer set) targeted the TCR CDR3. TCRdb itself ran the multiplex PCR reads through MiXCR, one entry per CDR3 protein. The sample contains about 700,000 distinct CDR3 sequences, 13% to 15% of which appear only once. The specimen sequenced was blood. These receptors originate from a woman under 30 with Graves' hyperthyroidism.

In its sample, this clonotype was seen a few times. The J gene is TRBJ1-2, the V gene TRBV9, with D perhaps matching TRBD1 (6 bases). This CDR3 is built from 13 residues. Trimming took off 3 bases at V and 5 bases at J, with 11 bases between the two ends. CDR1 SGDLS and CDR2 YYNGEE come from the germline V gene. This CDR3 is CASSARDIYGYTF. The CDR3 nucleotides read TGTGCCAGCAGCGCCCGGGACATTTATGGCTACACCTTC.

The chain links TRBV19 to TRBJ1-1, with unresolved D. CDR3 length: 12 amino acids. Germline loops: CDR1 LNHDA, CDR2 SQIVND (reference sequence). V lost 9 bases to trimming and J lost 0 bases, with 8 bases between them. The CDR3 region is CASKRLNTEAFF. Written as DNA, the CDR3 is TGTGCCAGCAAGAGACTGAACACTGAAGCTTTCTTT.

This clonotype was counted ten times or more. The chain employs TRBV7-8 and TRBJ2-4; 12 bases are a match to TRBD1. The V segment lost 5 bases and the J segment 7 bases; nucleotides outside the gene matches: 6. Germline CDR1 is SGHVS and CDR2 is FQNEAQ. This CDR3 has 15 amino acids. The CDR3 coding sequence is TGTGCCAGCAGCCACGGGACAGGGGGCTTCAACATTCAGTACTTC. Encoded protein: CASSHGTGGFNIQYF.

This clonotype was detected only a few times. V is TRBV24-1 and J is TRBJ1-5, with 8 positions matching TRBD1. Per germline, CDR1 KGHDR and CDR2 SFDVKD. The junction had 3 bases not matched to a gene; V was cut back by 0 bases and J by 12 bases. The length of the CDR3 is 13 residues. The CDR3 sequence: CATSDLRDRRQHF. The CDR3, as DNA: TGTGCCACCAGTGATTTGAGGGACAGGCGCCAGCATTTT.

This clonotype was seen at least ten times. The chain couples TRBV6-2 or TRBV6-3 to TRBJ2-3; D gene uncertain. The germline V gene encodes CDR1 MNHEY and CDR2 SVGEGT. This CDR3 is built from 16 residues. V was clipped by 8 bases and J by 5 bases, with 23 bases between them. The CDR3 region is CASSPEEVGRRDTQYF. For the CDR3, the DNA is TGTGCCAGCTCCCCTGAGGAAGTCGGCCGGAGAGATACGCAGTATTTT.

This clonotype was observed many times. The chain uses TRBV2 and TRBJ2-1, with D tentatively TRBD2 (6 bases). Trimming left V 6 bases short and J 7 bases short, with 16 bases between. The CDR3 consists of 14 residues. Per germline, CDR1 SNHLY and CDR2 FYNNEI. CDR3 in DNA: TGTGCCAGCAGCCGGGACTCCGCGAATAATGAGCAGTTCTTC. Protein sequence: CASSRDSANNEQFF.

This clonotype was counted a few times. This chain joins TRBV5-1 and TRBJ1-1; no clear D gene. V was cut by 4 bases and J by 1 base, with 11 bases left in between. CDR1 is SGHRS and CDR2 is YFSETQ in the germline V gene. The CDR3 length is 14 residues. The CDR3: CASSNPVSNTEAFF. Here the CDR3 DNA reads TGCGCCAGCAGCAACCCCGTATCGAACACTGAAGCTTTCTTT.

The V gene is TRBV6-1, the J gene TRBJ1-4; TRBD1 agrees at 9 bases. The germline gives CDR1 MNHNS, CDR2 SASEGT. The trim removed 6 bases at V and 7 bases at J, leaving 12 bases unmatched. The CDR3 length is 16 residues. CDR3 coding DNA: TGTGCCAGCAGCTTCCGGGACAGGGAGAGGAGTGAAAAACTGTTTTTT. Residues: CASSFRDRERSEKLFF.

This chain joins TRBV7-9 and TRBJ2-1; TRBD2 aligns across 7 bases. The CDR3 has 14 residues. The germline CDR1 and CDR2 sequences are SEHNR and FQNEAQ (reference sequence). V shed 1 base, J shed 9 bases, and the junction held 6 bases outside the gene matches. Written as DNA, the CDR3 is TGTGCCAGCAGCTTAGGGACTAGGATCGGTGAGCAGTTCTTC. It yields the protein CASSLGTRIGEQFF.

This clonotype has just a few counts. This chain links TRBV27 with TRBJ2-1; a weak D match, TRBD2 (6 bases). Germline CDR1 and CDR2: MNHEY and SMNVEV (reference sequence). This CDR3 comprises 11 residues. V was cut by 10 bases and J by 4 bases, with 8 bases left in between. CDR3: CATGGYNEQFF. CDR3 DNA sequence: TGTGCCACCGGGGGTTACAATGAGCAGTTCTTC.

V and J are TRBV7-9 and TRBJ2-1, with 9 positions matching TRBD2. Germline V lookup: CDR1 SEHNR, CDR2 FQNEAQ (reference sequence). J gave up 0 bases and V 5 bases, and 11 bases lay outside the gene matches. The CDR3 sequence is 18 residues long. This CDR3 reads CASSTNLAGRSSYNEQFF. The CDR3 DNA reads TGTGCCAGCAGCACCAACCTAGCGGGACGGAGCTCCTACAATGAGCAGTTCTTC.

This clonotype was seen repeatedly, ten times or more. The CDR3 bases are TGTGCCAGCACCGACCACAGGATAGCCAAAAACATTCAGTACTTC. Its translation: CASTDHRIAKNIQYF. This sequence joins TRBV11-3 and TRBJ2-4, with a weak D call TRBD1 (5 bases). Between the trimmed V and J ends, which lost 7 bases and 0 bases, there was a span of 13 bases. Germline assignment: CDR1 SGHNT and CDR2 YENEEA. The CDR3 sequence is 15 residues long.

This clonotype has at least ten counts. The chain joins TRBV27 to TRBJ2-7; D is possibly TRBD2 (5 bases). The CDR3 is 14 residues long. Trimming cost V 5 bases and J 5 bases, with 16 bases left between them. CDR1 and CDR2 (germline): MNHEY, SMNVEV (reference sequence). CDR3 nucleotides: TGTGCCAGCAGTCCGAGACTACCTACGAACGAGCAGTACTTC. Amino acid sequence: CASSPRLPTNEQYF.

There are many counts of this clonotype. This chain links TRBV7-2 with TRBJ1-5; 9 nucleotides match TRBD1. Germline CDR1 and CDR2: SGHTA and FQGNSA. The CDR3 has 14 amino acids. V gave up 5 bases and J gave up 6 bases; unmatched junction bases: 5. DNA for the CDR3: TGTGCCAGCAGCCGGACAGGGGTTCCTCAGCCCCAGCATTTT. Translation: CASSRTGVPQPQHF. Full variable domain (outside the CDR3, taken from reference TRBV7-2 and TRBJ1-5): GAGVSQSPSNKVTEKGKDVELRCDPISGHTALYWYRQSLGQGLEFLIYFQGNSAPDKSGLPSDRFSAERTGGSVSTLTIQRTQQEDSAVYLCASSRTGVPQPQHFGDGTRLSIL.